Reported below is one T cell receptor beta chain. Its antigen remains unknown. The sample is drawn from a study of T-cell memory formation after mild COVID-19. Findings and limits, study-wide: Later expanders leaned toward CD4+, whereas clones contracting from day 15 to 85 were balanced CD4/CD8. Second-wave clones peaking on day 37 lacked confirmed SARS-CoV-2 specificity. Those CD4+ clones that contracted were mainly in CM and EM (CD8+ ones in EMRA).

TCRdb called the 5' RACE reads again in MiXCR, with one record for every CDR3 protein. The data contain hundreds of thousands of distinct CDR3 sequences, 20% to 25% of them singletons. Trimming at V came to 9 bases and at J to 0 bases, leaving 4 bases not matched to a gene. In germline, CDR1 is ENHRY, CDR2 SYGVKD. The CDR3 extends over 14 amino acids. The receptor comes from a man aged 18 to 29 who had mild COVID-19 (a few samples of this study predate the infection). Cell type and time point are not known. This chain connects TRBV10-3 to TRBJ1-3; 8 nucleotides line up with TRBD1. Input material: PBMCs or a T cell subset sorted from them (not recorded which). The CDR3 DNA follows: TGTGCCATGAGACAGGGGAACTCTGGAAACACCATATATTTT. Protein sequence: CAMRQGNSGNTIYF.